There are a few counts of the clone carrying this T cell receptor (beta chain). Its antigen is not known. These data come from a study of early T cells in non-severe SARS-CoV-2 infection. For the study at large: Unsorted whole blood bulk RNA was sequenced, with unpaired chains.

Attachment of unique molecular identifiers to individual cDNA molecules was performed. TCRdb recomputed calls from the 5' RACE reads with MiXCR, one row per CDR3 protein. In the table there are about 68,000 distinct CDR3 sequences, more than 10% of which are singletons. General study results and limits: Matching against VDJdb likely underestimated virus-specific expansions, favoring anti-spike CD8.

V shed 6 bases and J shed 0 bases, with 6 bases lying between them. The germline CDR1 and CDR2 sequences are SGHAT and FQNNGV. CDR3 length: 13 amino acids. The sequence was collected from an adult who was a healthcare worker with PCR-confirmed SARS-CoV-2 infection or an uninfected control (not recorded which). The sample was whole blood. The chain employs TRBV11-2 and TRBJ2-4; D is unresolved. This CDR3 reads CASRVVAKNIQYF. The CDR3 coding sequence is TGTGCCAGCAGGGTGGTAGCCAAAAACATTCAGTACTTC.